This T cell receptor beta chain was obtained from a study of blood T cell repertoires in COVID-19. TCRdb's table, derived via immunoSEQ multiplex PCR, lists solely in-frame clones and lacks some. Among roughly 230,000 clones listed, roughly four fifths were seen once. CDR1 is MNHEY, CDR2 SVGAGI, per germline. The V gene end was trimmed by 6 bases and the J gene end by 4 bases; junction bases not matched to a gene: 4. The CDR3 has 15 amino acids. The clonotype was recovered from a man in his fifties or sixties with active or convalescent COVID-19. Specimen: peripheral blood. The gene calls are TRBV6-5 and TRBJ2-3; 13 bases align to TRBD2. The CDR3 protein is CASRVLAGGPDTQYF. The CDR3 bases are TGTGCCAGCAGAGTACTAGCGGGGGGGCCAGATACGCAGTATTTT.